This T cell receptor (beta chain) came from a study of blood T cell repertoires in COVID-19. On the study more broadly: COVID-19 samples, acute and convalescent, were from the United States, Italy and Spain.

Authors' methods: Amplification of reference gene primers provided the estimated nucleated cell counts. The table came from immunoSEQ multiplex PCR; TCRdb's copy has only in-frame clones and leaves some out. That table supplies the V and J calls and clone size; D and trimming were determined from the DNA. The sample shows 250,000 to 400,000 clones, roughly nine tenths of them seen only once. The CDR3 sequence is 15 residues long. Germline V gene data show CDR1 as MNHEY and CDR2 as SMNVEV (reference sequence). V was cut by 5 bases and J by 5 bases, with 16 bases left in between. Recruitment covered about two dozen US areas and drew participants whose ages spanned 18 to 89 years. Two consecutive negative NP/OP PCR tests, clearance, or resolved symptoms defined Cohort 3 recovery.

This TCR was recovered from a man in his 60s who had recovered from COVID-19. The chain is built from TRBV27 and TRBJ2-1, with D maybe TRBD2 (7 bases). What was sequenced was PBMCs or T cells enriched from blood (not recorded which). CDR3 DNA: TGTGCCAGCAGTCCTCGGGGGGCAGTCCACAATGAGCAGTTCTTC. Amino acid sequence: CASSPRGAVHNEQFF.